This record covers a single T cell receptor beta chain. The ends were cut back, 3 bases at V and 0 bases at J, with 13 bases in the middle. Germline CDR1 and CDR2: SGDLS and YYNGEE. This CDR3 comprises 16 residues. These data are taken from a study of blood T cell repertoires in COVID-19. At the level of the study: From the United States, Italy and Spain came samples of acute and convalescent COVID-19.

The table came from immunoSEQ multiplex PCR; TCRdb's copy has only in-frame clones and leaves some out. The sample includes 70,000 to 95,000 clones, roughly 87% seen only once; the top ten take roughly 5.2%. This TCR derives from an elderly woman with active COVID-19. The sample comprised peripheral blood. The chain carries TRBV9 and TRBJ2-1; D perhaps matches TRBD1 (6 bases). CDR3 sequence (DNA): TGTGCCAGCAGCGCCGCAAGGGGGAGCTCCTACAATGAGCAGTTCTTC. It codes for CASSAARGSSYNEQFF.